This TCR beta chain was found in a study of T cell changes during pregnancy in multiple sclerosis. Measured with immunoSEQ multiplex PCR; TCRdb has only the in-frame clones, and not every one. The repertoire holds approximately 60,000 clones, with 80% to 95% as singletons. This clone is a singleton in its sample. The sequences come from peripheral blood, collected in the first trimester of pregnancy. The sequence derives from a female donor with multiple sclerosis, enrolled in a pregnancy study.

CDR3 nucleotides: TGTGCCGGAACTGACAGACTCACTAACTACGAGCAGTACTTC. The encoded protein is CAGTDRLTNYEQYF. This chain uses TRBV2 with TRBJ2-7; D might be TRBD1 (5 bases). This CDR3 is built from 14 residues. Trimming pared 11 bases from V and 3 bases from J, leaving 20 bases between. The V gene's germline CDR1 is SNHLY and CDR2 FYNNEI. Together with reference TRBV2 and TRBJ2-7, the CDR3 gives the full variable domain: EPEVTQTPSHQVTQMGQEVILRCVPISNHLYFYWYRQILGQKVEFLVSFYNNEISEKSEIFDDQFSVERPDGSNFTLKIRSTKLEDSAMYFCAGTDRLTNYEQYFGPGTRLTVT.